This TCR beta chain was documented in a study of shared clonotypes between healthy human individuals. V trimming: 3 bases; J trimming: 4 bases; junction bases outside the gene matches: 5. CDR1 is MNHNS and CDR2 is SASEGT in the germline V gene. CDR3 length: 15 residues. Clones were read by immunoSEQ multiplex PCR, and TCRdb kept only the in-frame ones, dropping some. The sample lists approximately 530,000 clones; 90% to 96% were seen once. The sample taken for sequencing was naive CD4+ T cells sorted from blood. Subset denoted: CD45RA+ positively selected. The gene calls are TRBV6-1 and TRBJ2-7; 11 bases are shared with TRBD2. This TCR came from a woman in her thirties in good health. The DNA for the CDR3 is TGTGCCAGCAGTGATAGGACTAGCGGGCGTTACGAGCAGTACTTC. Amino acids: CASSDRTSGRYEQYF.